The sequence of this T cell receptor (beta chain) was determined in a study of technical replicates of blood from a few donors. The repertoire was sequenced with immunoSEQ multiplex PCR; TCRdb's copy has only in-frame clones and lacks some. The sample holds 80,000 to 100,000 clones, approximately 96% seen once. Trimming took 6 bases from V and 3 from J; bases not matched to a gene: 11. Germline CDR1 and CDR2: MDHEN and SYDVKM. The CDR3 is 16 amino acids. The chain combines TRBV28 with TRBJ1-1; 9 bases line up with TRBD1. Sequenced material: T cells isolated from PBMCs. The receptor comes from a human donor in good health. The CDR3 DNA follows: TGTGCCAGCAGACGAACCGGGACAGGGTTGGACACTGAAGCTTTCTTT. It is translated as CASRRTGTGLDTEAFF.